Below, 21 T cell receptor beta chains from the same sample are listed, as sequenced in a study of blood T cell repertoires in COVID-19. Profiled with immunoSEQ multiplex PCR; TCRdb holds only in-frame clones, not every one. The table has tens of thousands of clones, approximately 84% seen once. Sequencing was done on a sample of peripheral blood. The receptors derive from a man between 65 and 85 years old with COVID-19, enrolled during active disease.

The J gene is TRBJ2-3, the V gene TRBV25-1; the match to TRBD1 covers 9 bases. V lost 6 bases, J lost 3 bases, and 1 base stayed unmatched. This CDR3 spans 13 amino acids. CDR1 and CDR2 from the germline V gene are MGHDK and SYGVNS. The CDR3 protein is CASRDRGTDTQYF. The CDR3 region has the DNA TGTGCCAGCAGGGACAGGGGAACAGATACGCAGTATTTT. The full variable domain, with the rest looked up from reference TRBV25-1 and TRBJ2-3, is EADIYQTPRYLVIGTGKKITLECSQTMGHDKMYWYQQDPGMELHLIHYSYGVNSTEKGDLSSESTVSRIRTEHFPLTLESARPSHTSQYLCASRDRGTDTQYFGPGTRLTVL.

The V gene is TRBV5-1, the J gene TRBJ1-5; D is ambiguous. The CDR3 has 13 amino acids. V lost 0 bases to trimming and J lost 4 bases, with 5 bases between them. The germline V gene encodes CDR1 SGHRS and CDR2 YFSETQ. This CDR3 reads CASSLDPNQPQHF. CDR3 DNA: TGCGCCAGCAGCTTGGATCCGAATCAGCCCCAGCATTTT.

The rearrangement joins TRBV29-1 to TRBJ2-3, with TRBD2 identical over 8 bases. V was pared by 4 bases and J by 7 bases, with 7 bases of the junction left unmatched. This CDR3 contains 13 residues. From germline, CDR1 is SQVTM and CDR2 ANQGSEA. The CDR3 nucleotides read TGCAGCGTTGGAGCGGGAGCAAGTAATACGCAGTATTTT. Residues: CSVGAGASNTQYF.

The rearrangement links TRBV7-2 to TRBJ2-3; the D is unclear. The CDR3 is made up of 13 amino acids. V dropped 0 bases and J dropped 5 bases, with 6 bases sitting between them. Germline V gives CDR1 SGHTA, CDR2 FQGNSA. The CDR3 DNA sequence: TGTGCCAGCAGCTTAGCCTATGGAGATACGCAGTATTTT. This sequence encodes CASSLAYGDTQYF.

In its sample, this clone was seen once. The chain carries TRBV25-1 and TRBJ2-6; a possible D gene is TRBD2 (6 bases). Trimming stripped 5 bases from V and 0 bases from J, with 11 bases between. Germline V lookup: CDR1 MGHDK, CDR2 SYGVNS. The CDR3 loop spans 16 amino acids. CDR3 residues: CASSLDSGSGANVLTF. CDR3 DNA sequence: TGTGCCAGCAGTTTGGATAGCGGCTCTGGGGCCAACGTCCTGACTTTC.

The J gene is TRBJ2-1, the V gene TRBV6-1; D unclear. Trimming pared 3 bases from V and 0 bases from J, leaving 9 bases between. CDR1 MNHNS and CDR2 SASEGT come from the germline V gene. The CDR3 sequence is 15 residues long. The CDR3 here is CASSEQDLSYNEQFF. The CDR3 DNA follows: TGTGCCAGCAGTGAGCAGGATCTCTCCTACAATGAGCAGTTCTTC.

The rearrangement links TRBV25-1 to TRBJ1-5; no clear D. CDR1 MGHDK and CDR2 SYGVNS come from the germline V gene. The ends were cut back, 4 bases at V and 0 bases at J, with 7 bases in the middle. CDR3 size: 14 residues. The CDR3 nucleotides are TGTGCCAGCAGTGTAGACTATAGCAATCAGCCCCAGCATTTT. Its protein product is CASSVDYSNQPQHF.

The chain combines TRBV10-3 with TRBJ1-1; D is perhaps TRBD1 (5 bases). Germline V gene sequence: CDR1 ENHRY, CDR2 SYGVKD. The length of the CDR3 is 14 residues. Trimming pared 6 bases from V and 4 bases from J, leaving 15 bases between. CDR3 coding DNA: TGTGCCATCAGGCTACAGGAACGAGGCACTGAAGCTTTCTTT. It encodes CAIRLQERGTEAFF.

The chain links TRBV5-1 to TRBJ2-1; 12 bases fit TRBD2. Losses at the gene ends were 2 bases for V and 4 bases for J; bases not matched to a gene: 1. CDR1 SGHRS and CDR2 YFSETQ come from the germline V gene. This CDR3 contains 15 residues. CDR3: CASSLLAGGYNEQFF. The CDR3 DNA sequence: TGCGCCAGCAGCTTACTAGCGGGAGGATACAATGAGCAGTTCTTC. Looking up the rest from reference TRBV5-1 and TRBJ2-1 gives the full variable domain: KAGVTQTPRYLIKTRGQQVTLSCSPISGHRSVSWYQQTPGQGLQFLFEYFSETQRNKGNFPGRFSGRQFSNSRSEMNVSTLELGDSALYLCASSLLAGGYNEQFFGPGTRLTVL.

V is TRBV4-1 and J is TRBJ2-3; possibly TRBD2 for D (7 bases). The V end was cut by 1 base, the J end by 6 bases, with 11 bases between. This CDR3 has 14 residues. Germline CDR1 and CDR2: MGHRA and YSYEKL. The CDR3 protein is CASSQVGGPDTQYF. CDR3 coding DNA: TGCGCCAGCAGCCAAGTGGGGGGGCCCGATACGCAGTATTTT.

The chain carries TRBV6-1 and TRBJ2-7; D remains ambiguous. Germline V gives CDR1 MNHNS, CDR2 SASEGT. This CDR3 comprises 12 residues. V was trimmed by 6 bases and J by 4 bases, leaving 10 bases between them. The CDR3 coding sequence is TGTGCCAGCAGCCCTTACATTTACGAGCAGTACTTC. This gives the protein CASSPYIYEQYF.

V is TRBV2 and J is TRBJ2-2; the D gene is possibly TRBD2 (6 bases). Germline V gives CDR1 SNHLY, CDR2 FYNNEI. The CDR3 sequence is 15 residues long. Trimming took 2 bases from V and 6 from J, leaving 13 bases between them. The CDR3 reads CASSESGGIAGELFF. In DNA form, the CDR3 reads TGTGCCAGCAGTGAATCCGGGGGTATCGCCGGGGAGCTGTTTTTT.

The chain combines TRBV3-1 (or the pseudogene TRBV3-2) with TRBJ2-1, with D possibly being TRBD1 (6 bases). The germline V and J ends were trimmed by 5 bases and 9 bases, with 11 bases remaining between them. Germline V gene sequence: CDR1 LGHDT, CDR2 YNNKEL (reference sequence). The length of the CDR3 is 12 residues. The CDR3 spells CASSLGAGEQFF. CDR3 coding DNA: TGTGCCAGCAGCTTGGGGGCAGGTGAGCAGTTCTTC.

The chain uses TRBV11-3 and TRBJ2-2; possible D gene TRBD1, 7 bases. Germline assignment: CDR1 SGHNT and CDR2 YENEEA. The length of the CDR3 is 15 residues. The V gene lost 7 bases and the J gene lost 0 bases, with 12 bases spanning the gap. CDR3 bases: TGTGCCAGCACGGGAGACAGGGCGAACACCGGGGAGCTGTTTTTT. Its translation is CASTGDRANTGELFF. The variable domain in full, completed from reference TRBV11-3 and TRBJ2-2, reads EAGVVQSPRYKIIEKKQPVAFWCNPISGHNTLYWYLQNLGQGPELLIRYENEEAVDDSQLPKDRFSAERLKGVDSTLKIQPAELGDSAVYLCASTGDRANTGELFFGEGSRLTVL.

This clone was seen just once. The gene calls are TRBV4-2 and TRBJ1-2, with D unclear. This CDR3 has 15 residues. In germline, CDR1 is LGHNA, CDR2 YNFKEQ. Trimming removed 6 bases from V and 10 bases from J, with 24 bases in between. The CDR3 nucleotides are TGTGCCAGCAGTGGTTTCCCAGGTCGCTTGGAGGTCTACACCTTC. It encodes CASSGFPGRLEVYTF.

This clone showed up just a few times. The rearrangement links TRBV30 to TRBJ1-4; TRBD1 matches 7 bases. Germline V gene sequence: CDR1 GTSNPN, CDR2 SVGIG (reference sequence). V lost 2 bases and J lost 10; bases outside the gene matches: 13. The CDR3 totals 15 residues. This chain's CDR3 is CAWSPRWDPGGKLFF. CDR3 nucleotides: TGTGCCTGGAGTCCCAGGTGGGATCCAGGGGGAAAACTGTTTTTT.

This clone was detected only once. The rearrangement links TRBV7-9 to TRBJ2-5; D is uncertain. V was shortened by 5 bases and J by 1 base, with 11 bases between the two germline ends. The CDR3 runs 14 residues. The V gene's germline CDR1 is SEHNR and CDR2 FQNEAQ (reference sequence). CDR3 nucleotide sequence: TGTGCCAGCAGCAAACAGTCGACCCAAGAGACCCAGTACTTC. Encoded protein: CASSKQSTQETQYF.

Only a few counts were recorded for this clone. This sequence joins TRBV9 and TRBJ2-1; 11 bases map to TRBD2. Trimming at V came to 3 bases and at J to 5 bases, leaving 4 bases not matched to a gene. The length of the CDR3 is 15 residues. Germline lookup yields CDR1 SGDLS and CDR2 YYNGEE. Here the CDR3 DNA reads TGTGCCAGCAGCGCAACTAGCGGGAGAGACAATGAGCAGTTCTTC. Its translation: CASSATSGRDNEQFF. Supplemented by reference TRBV9 and TRBJ2-1, the full variable domain reads DSGVTQTPKHLITATGQRVTLRCSPRSGDLSVYWYQQSLDQGLQFLIQYYNGEERAKGNILERFSAQQFPDLHSELNLSSLELGDSALYFCASSATSGRDNEQFFGPGTRLTVL.

This chain connects TRBV5-1 to TRBJ1-1; D uncertain. Germline lookup yields CDR1 SGHRS and CDR2 YFSETQ. This CDR3 comprises 15 residues. V was clipped by 0 bases and J by 2 bases, with 11 bases between them. The CDR3 region is CASSLGGNRNTEAFF. The CDR3, as DNA: TGCGCCAGCAGCTTGGGAGGAAACCGTAACACTGAAGCTTTCTTT. The full variable domain, completed using reference TRBV5-1 and TRBJ1-1, is KAGVTQTPRYLIKTRGQQVTLSCSPISGHRSVSWYQQTPGQGLQFLFEYFSETQRNKGNFPGRFSGRQFSNSRSEMNVSTLELGDSALYLCASSLGGNRNTEAFFGQGTRLTVV.

The rearrangement uses TRBV6-6 and TRBJ2-2; 13 bases map to TRBD2. The germline V gene has CDR1 MNHNY and CDR2 SVGAGI (reference sequence). V was clipped by 5 bases and J by 4 bases; unmatched bases: 10. The CDR3 spans 18 residues. The CDR3 DNA follows: TGTGCCAGCAGTCCTCGGACTAGCGGGAGTTTGGGCACCGGGGAGCTGTTTTTT. Translating gives CASSPRTSGSLGTGELFF.

This clone was detected only a few times. V is TRBV18 and J is TRBJ1-5; D not resolved. The V gene lost 8 bases and the J gene lost 0 bases, with 11 bases spanning the gap. Germline CDR1 is KGHSH and CDR2 is LQKENI. This CDR3 is built from 14 residues. The CDR3 spells CASTDGNSNQPQHF. The CDR3 DNA is TGTGCCAGCACCGACGGGAATAGCAATCAGCCCCAGCATTTT.